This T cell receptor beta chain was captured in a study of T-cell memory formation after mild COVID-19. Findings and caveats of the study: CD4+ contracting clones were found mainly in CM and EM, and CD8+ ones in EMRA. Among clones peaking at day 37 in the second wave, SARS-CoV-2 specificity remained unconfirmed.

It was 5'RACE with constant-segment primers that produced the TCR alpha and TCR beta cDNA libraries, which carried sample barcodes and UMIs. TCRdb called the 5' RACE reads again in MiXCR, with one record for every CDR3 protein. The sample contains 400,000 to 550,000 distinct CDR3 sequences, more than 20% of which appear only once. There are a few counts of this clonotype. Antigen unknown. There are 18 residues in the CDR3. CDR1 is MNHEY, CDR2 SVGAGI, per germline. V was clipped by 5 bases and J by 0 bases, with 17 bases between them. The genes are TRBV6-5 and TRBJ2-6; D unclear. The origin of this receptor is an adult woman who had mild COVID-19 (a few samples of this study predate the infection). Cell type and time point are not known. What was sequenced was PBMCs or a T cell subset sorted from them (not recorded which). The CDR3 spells CASSPLTLIPSGANVLTF. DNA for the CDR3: TGTGCCAGCAGTCCCCTGACCCTAATACCCTCTGGGGCCAACGTCCTGACTTTC.